The 25 T cell receptor beta chains below come from one sample, sequenced in a study of blood T cell repertoires in COVID-19. Clones were sequenced by immunoSEQ multiplex PCR, and TCRdb holds only the in-frame ones, with some missing. The sample has about 100,000 clones; roughly 85% are singletons. The sequencing sample was made of peripheral blood. These receptors all stem from a woman aged 70-85 years with acute or convalescent COVID-19.

The chain combines TRBV6-5 with TRBJ1-1; D remains unclear. CDR3 length: 13 amino acids. Germline assignment: CDR1 MNHEY and CDR2 SVGAGI. Trimming stripped 11 bases from V and 2 bases from J, with 15 bases between. The CDR3 DNA reads TGTGCCTCCTATCGAGGGCTTAACACTGAAGCTTTCTTT. This encodes CASYRGLNTEAFF.

The rearrangement uses TRBV19 and TRBJ1-2, with a possible D match to TRBD1 (6 bases). V dropped 4 bases and J dropped 3 bases, with 15 bases sitting between them. The V gene's germline CDR1 is LNHDA and CDR2 SQIVND (reference sequence). The CDR3 has 15 amino acids. The CDR3 DNA follows: TGTGCCAGTAGTACAAACAGGGATGAAGACTATGGCTACACCTTC. It is translated as CASSTNRDEDYGYTF.

This rearrangement joins TRBV12-3 or TRBV12-4 to TRBJ1-6; 8 nucleotides align to TRBD1. The CDR3 consists of 13 residues. V lost 6 bases to trimming and J lost 8 bases; unmatched junction nucleotides: 3. CDR3 bases: TGTGCCAGCAGGTCGACAGGGGATTCACCCCTCCACTTT. Residues: CASRSTGDSPLHF.

The V call is TRBV10-1, the J call TRBJ1-2; TRBD1 matches 8 bases. The junction had 8 bases not matched to a gene; V was cut back by 2 bases and J by 0 bases. The length of the CDR3 is 17 residues. The germline V gene has CDR1 WNHNN and CDR2 SYGVQD (reference sequence). The CDR3 sequence: CASSEDDDRGANYGYTF. The CDR3 DNA reads as TGCGCCAGCAGTGAGGACGATGACAGGGGAGCTAACTATGGCTACACCTTC.

This clone has just a few counts. The rearrangement links TRBV6-2 or TRBV6-3 to TRBJ1-5; D might be TRBD1 (5 bases). The V end lost 5 bases, the J end lost 6 bases, and 20 bases lay between the germline ends. The CDR3 extends over 16 amino acids. Looked up from germline, CDR1 is MNHEY and CDR2 is SVGEGT. The CDR3 here is CASSGWGSGGAQPQHF. The CDR3 DNA sequence: TGTGCCAGCAGTGGGTGGGGCTCTGGAGGGGCTCAGCCCCAGCATTTT.

The chain joins TRBV28 to TRBJ1-2, with 8 bases fitting TRBD1. V lost 2 bases to trimming and J lost 8 bases; unmatched junction nucleotides: 7. CDR3 size: 14 residues. Germline-derived CDR1 and CDR2 are MDHEN and SYDVKM. The CDR3 reads CASSLLDRGGGYTF. Here the CDR3 DNA reads TGTGCCAGCAGTTTACTCGACAGGGGAGGAGGCTACACCTTC.

The sample holds one count of this clone. The chain joins TRBV7-3 to TRBJ2-3, with 10 bases matching TRBD1. Per germline, CDR1 SGHTA and CDR2 FQGTGA. The trim removed 1 base at V and 6 bases at J, leaving 4 bases unmatched. The CDR3 covers 15 residues. CDR3 bases: TGTGCCAGCAGCTTAATGGGACAGGGGTCCGATACGCAGTATTTT. This gives the protein CASSLMGQGSDTQYF.

V usage is TRBV27 and J usage is TRBJ1-1; weak D call: TRBD1 (6 bases). Trimming removed 4 bases from V and 5 bases from J, with 20 bases in between. This CDR3 has 16 residues. The germline CDR1 and CDR2 sequences are MNHEY and SMNVEV (reference sequence). CDR3 residues: CASSSIGGGENTEAFF. The DNA of the CDR3 is TGTGCCAGCAGTTCAATAGGAGGGGGGGAGAATACTGAAGCTTTCTTT.

The rearrangement joins TRBV10-1 to TRBJ2-7, with D tentatively TRBD1 (6 bases). Germline values: CDR1 WNHNN, CDR2 SYGVQD (reference sequence). The CDR3 runs 16 residues. V lost 1 base and J lost 3, with 16 bases in between. The DNA of the CDR3 is TGCGCCAGCAGTGAGTATCCGGGACAAGGCTACTACGAGCAGTACGTC. It is translated as CASSEYPGQGYYEQYV.

This clone was counted between two and nine times. The chain is built from TRBV9 and TRBJ2-3, with 7 bases identical to TRBD2. The germline V gene has CDR1 SGDLS and CDR2 YYNGEE. The CDR3 loop spans 14 amino acids. Losses at the gene ends were 4 bases for V and 4 bases for J; bases not matched to a gene: 6. The DNA of the CDR3 is TGTGCCAGCAGCCCAGCGGGGAGCGCAGATACGCAGTATTTT. This sequence encodes CASSPAGSADTQYF.

This chain uses TRBV7-6 with TRBJ1-3; weak D call: TRBD1 (5 bases). V dropped 1 base and J dropped 3 bases, with 10 bases sitting between them. Germline CDR1 SGHVS, CDR2 FNYEAQ. The CDR3 extends over 15 amino acids. In nucleotides, the CDR3 is TGTGCCAGCAGCTTAGGCGCAGGGCTTGGAAACACCATATATTTT. Protein sequence: CASSLGAGLGNTIYF.

The rearrangement uses TRBV10-2 and TRBJ2-1; 10 bases line up with TRBD2. Germline V lookup: CDR1 WSHSY, CDR2 SAAADI. J gave up 6 bases and V 7 bases, and 12 bases lay outside the gene matches. CDR3 length: 16 residues. DNA of the CDR3: TGCGCCAGCATTCCGATAGCGGGGGGCCTGGGCAATGAGCAGTTCTTC. This sequence encodes CASIPIAGGLGNEQFF.

V is TRBV6-5 and J is TRBJ2-7; D remains ambiguous. The V end lost 10 bases, the J end lost 3 bases, and 7 bases lay between the germline ends. Germline-derived CDR1 and CDR2 are MNHEY and SVGAGI. CDR3 length equals 10 residues. In DNA form, the CDR3 reads TGTGCCATCCACAGCTACGAGCAGTACGTC. Translating gives CAIHSYEQYV.

The chain joins TRBV2 to TRBJ2-5; 7 nucleotides line up with TRBD1. Per germline, CDR1 SNHLY and CDR2 FYNNEI. J lost 1 base, V lost 6 bases, and 5 bases had no gene match. This CDR3 is 14 amino acids long. CDR3 residues: CASRDRTSQETQYF. CDR3 in DNA: TGTGCCAGCAGGGACAGGACCAGCCAAGAGACCCAGTACTTC.

The chain uses TRBV7-2 and TRBJ1-1; 8 bases are shared with TRBD1. V was clipped by 3 bases and J by 5 bases; unmatched bases: 5. The CDR3 has 14 amino acids. Germline V gene data show CDR1 as SGHTA and CDR2 as FQGNSA. The CDR3 sequence is CASSFRTGRTEAFF. In nucleotides, the CDR3 is TGTGCCAGCAGCTTCAGGACAGGGAGGACTGAAGCTTTCTTT.

The CDR3 is CSVEVSRDSIQYF. CDR3 in DNA: TGCAGCGTTGAAGTTTCCCGGGACTCCATTCAGTACTTC. The J gene is TRBJ2-4, the V gene TRBV29-1, with a weak D call TRBD2 (6 bases). Germline V CDR1 and CDR2: SQVTM, ANQGSEA. The V and J ends lost 1 base and 9 bases respectively, with 13 bases between them. The CDR3 has 13 residues.

This chain links TRBV5-1 with TRBJ1-4, with D unresolved. Per germline, CDR1 SGHRS and CDR2 YFSETQ. The V end lost 0 bases, the J end lost 0 bases, and 6 bases lay between the germline ends. CDR3 size: 15 residues. The CDR3 coding sequence is TGCGCCAGCAGCTTGGGAGTCGCAACTAATGAAAAACTGTTTTTT. It translates to CASSLGVATNEKLFF.

The CDR3 protein is CASSYSAGGLYNEQFF. CDR3 nucleotides: TGTGCCAGCAGTTACTCGGCGGGGGGGCTCTACAATGAGCAGTTCTTC. This chain uses TRBV6-5 with TRBJ2-1; 9 positions agree with TRBD2. The CDR3 covers 16 residues. The germline V gene encodes CDR1 MNHEY and CDR2 SVGAGI. V shed 0 bases, J shed 3 bases, and the junction held 3 bases outside the gene matches.

The chain has TRBV7-3 and TRBJ2-1; 8 bases are shared with TRBD1. J lost 9 bases, V lost 1 base, and 11 bases had no gene match. This CDR3 contains 16 residues. Germline lookup yields CDR1 SGHTA and CDR2 FQGTGA. The CDR3: CASSLSTQGAQGEQFF. The CDR3 DNA reads as TGTGCCAGCAGCTTAAGTACCCAGGGGGCGCAGGGTGAGCAGTTCTTC.

This chain uses TRBV7-3 with TRBJ1-2; no definite D call. V was cut by 1 base and J by 5 bases, with 8 bases left in between. The V gene's germline CDR1 is SGHTA and CDR2 FQGTGA. The CDR3 spans 13 residues. The CDR3 here is CASSLSSGYGYTF. CDR3 coding DNA: TGTGCCAGCAGCTTAAGTTCGGGGTATGGCTACACCTTC.

The chain couples TRBV10-2 to TRBJ2-7, with D tentatively TRBD2 (6 bases). Trimming pared 4 bases from V and 0 bases from J, leaving 13 bases between. Germline V gene data show CDR1 as WSHSY and CDR2 as SAAADI. This CDR3 comprises 15 residues. The CDR3 DNA follows: TGCGCCAGCAGTGGGGGGGACGGCCTCTCCTACGAGCAGTACTTC. Residues: CASSGGDGLSYEQYF.

V usage is TRBV28 and J usage is TRBJ2-2; 9 bases align to TRBD1. J gave up 7 bases and V 5 bases, and 17 bases lay outside the gene matches. CDR1 MDHEN and CDR2 SYDVKM come from the germline V gene. This CDR3 comprises 18 residues. The CDR3 reads CASSPSLFGQGQNGELFF. In DNA form, the CDR3 reads TGTGCCAGCAGTCCCTCCCTTTTCGGACAGGGGCAGAACGGGGAGCTGTTTTTT. The entire variable domain, with the rest obtained from reference TRBV28 and TRBJ2-2, is as follows: DVKVTQSSRYLVKRTGEKVFLECVQDMDHENMFWYRQDPGLGLRLIYFSYDVKMKEKGDIPEGYSVSREKKERFSLILESASTNQTSMYLCASSPSLFGQGQNGELFFGEGSRLTVL.

The rearrangement links TRBV27 to TRBJ1-5; 9 bases are shared with TRBD1. Germline V gene sequence: CDR1 MNHEY, CDR2 SMNVEV (reference sequence). V shed 2 bases and J 4 bases; nucleotides not matched to a gene: 3. The CDR3 consists of 15 residues. This chain's CDR3 is CASSLEGQGNQPQHF. The CDR3 DNA follows: TGTGCCAGCAGTTTAGAGGGACAGGGTAATCAGCCCCAGCATTTT.

This clone came up once. V usage is TRBV25-1 and J usage is TRBJ1-5; D gene ambiguous. Germline V gene sequence: CDR1 MGHDK, CDR2 SYGVNS. The ends were cut back, 3 bases at V and 0 bases at J, with 9 bases in the middle. This CDR3 spans 15 amino acids. CDR3 loop: CASSDSSYSNQPQHF. The CDR3 DNA follows: TGTGCCAGCAGTGATTCAAGCTATAGCAATCAGCCCCAGCATTTT. The full variable domain, with the rest looked up from reference TRBV25-1 and TRBJ1-5, is EADIYQTPRYLVIGTGKKITLECSQTMGHDKMYWYQQDPGMELHLIHYSYGVNSTEKGDLSSESTVSRIRTEHFPLTLESARPSHTSQYLCASSDSSYSNQPQHFGDGTRLSIL.

The V gene is TRBV19, the J gene TRBJ1-6; D is unresolved. CDR1 and CDR2 from the germline V gene are LNHDA and SQIVND (reference sequence). The CDR3 has 14 amino acids. V was cut by 4 bases and J by 10 bases, with 14 bases left in between. CDR3 bases: TGTGCCAGTAGTACCCGGGAAGCGGGATCACCCCTCCACTTT. This sequence encodes CASSTREAGSPLHF.